The entry below gives a single T cell receptor (beta chain) sequence along with its context. The CDR3 runs to 15 residues. Per germline, CDR1 MNHEY and CDR2 SVGAGI. Trimming cost V 0 bases and J 3 bases; bases outside gene matches: 5. Assay: immunoSEQ multiplex PCR; the TCRdb copy retains only in-frame clones and omits some. The sample includes about 11,000 clones, 85% to 95% of them seen just once. The data were taken from a study of T cells in tumors and immune-related adverse events. The TCR was taken from a female donor with metastatic renal cell carcinoma. The rearrangement joins TRBV6-5 to TRBJ2-7; 7 bases agree with TRBD1. The input for sequencing was lymph node tissue, taken from a patient treated with anti-PD-1 therapy. The CDR3 spells CASSYSTGRIYEQYF. In DNA form, the CDR3 reads TGTGCCAGCAGTTACTCGACAGGGAGAATCTACGAGCAGTACTTC.